This T cell receptor beta chain was documented in a study of CD8 T cells in ankylosing spondylitis. This clonotype occurred a few times. The target antigen is unknown. TCR beta libraries were made by quantitative 5'-RACE with molecular barcodes. MiXCR was run by TCRdb on the 5' RACE reads, yielding one entry per CDR3 protein. The sample lists hundreds of thousands of distinct CDR3 sequences, more than 15% seen once, with 0.95% to 1.1% in the top ten. Study-level results: Apparently characteristic of ankylosing spondylitis blood was a TCR beta motif (about 8 highly homologous variants).

V lost 4 bases, J lost 0 bases, and 24 bases lay in between. The CDR3 extends over 19 amino acids. The gene calls are TRBV12-3 or TRBV12-4 and TRBJ1-1; a possible D gene is TRBD1 (5 bases). The sample was blood, either unsorted or a sorted T cell fraction (not recorded which). This sequence originates from a male donor with ankylosing spondylitis. The chain's CDR3 is CASSSDPGQWGVLNTEAFF. The CDR3 region has the DNA TGTGCCAGCAGTTCTGATCCGGGCCAGTGGGGGGTACTGAACACTGAAGCTTTCTTT.